Included here is one T cell receptor beta chain sequence, with context. This specimen comes from a study of cytomegalovirus exposure and HLA in healthy donors. It was with 60 Vbeta and 13 Jbeta primers that the PCR ran. Using immunoSEQ multiplex PCR, the repertoire was profiled, and TCRdb retains in-frame clones only, with some absent. The sample spans about 160,000 clones; the ten largest clones claim 2.1%. Germline lookup yields CDR1 MRHNA and CDR2 SNTAGT. This CDR3 contains 16 residues. V lost 2 bases, J lost 6 bases, and 7 bases stayed unmatched. Sequenced material: PBMCs. The sequence was obtained from a man aged 30-40 years in good health and CMV-seronegative. This chain joins TRBV6-4 and TRBJ2-1; 10 nucleotides agree with TRBD2. The CDR3 here is CASSDRPGLATNEQFF. CDR3 in DNA: TGTGCCAGCAGTGACAGACCGGGACTAGCGACCAATGAGCAGTTCTTC.